These T cell receptor beta chains were read from a single sample in a study of control samples from healthy donors and cancer patients. Sequencing was performed with immunoSEQ multiplex PCR; in TCRdb, only in-frame clones are kept and a portion is missing. There are approximately 150,000 clones in the sample; approximately 96% occur only once, and 0.95% to 1.1% lies in the top ten. Sequencing was performed on blood. The receptors originated from a young woman in good health. CDR3s include the opening cysteine and the closing phenylalanine or tryptophan. The D gene is left open where the match is weak. Clone size is given for some rows only: seen once, a few or many times, or a class if the clone is expanded.

clone size: -
J gene: TRBJ2-7
V gene: TRBV11-2
D gene: -
CDR3 protein: CASSSQSYEQYF
CDR3 DNA: TGTGCCAGCAGCTCTCAGAGCTACGAGCAGTACTTC

clone size: -
J gene: TRBJ1-1
V gene: TRBV3-1/TRBV3-2
D gene: -
CDR3 protein: CASSDGGFTEAFF
CDR3 DNA: TGTGCCAGCAGTGACGGAGGATTCACTGAAGCTTTCTTT

clone size: -
J gene: TRBJ2-1
V gene: TRBV4-1
D gene: -
CDR3 protein: CASSQSMEQFF
CDR3 DNA: TGCGCCAGCAGCCAAAGCATGGAGCAGTTCTTC

clone size: -
J gene: TRBJ2-3
V gene: TRBV28
D gene: -
CDR3 protein: CASSLSGAEGLADTQYF
CDR3 DNA: TGTGCCAGCAGTTTATCCGGAGCGGAGGGCCTAGCAGATACGCAGTATTTT

clone size: -
J gene: TRBJ1-1
V gene: TRBV5-1
D gene: -
CDR3 protein: CASSYGGNTEAFF
CDR3 DNA: TGCGCCAGCAGCTACGGAGGGAACACTGAAGCTTTCTTT

clone size: -
J gene: TRBJ2-5
V gene: TRBV5-1
D gene: -
CDR3 protein: CASSLFGTDERWPETQYF
CDR3 DNA: TGCGCCAGCAGCTTGTTTGGGACGGATGAGAGGTGGCCAGAGACCCAGTACTTC

clone size: -
J gene: TRBJ2-5
V gene: TRBV7-6
D gene: -
CDR3 protein: CASSHIPQETQYF
CDR3 DNA: TGTGCCAGCAGCCACATACCGCAGGAGACCCAGTACTTC

clone size: -
J gene: TRBJ1-1
V gene: TRBV6-5
D gene: -
CDR3 protein: CASSYWDTPEAFF
CDR3 DNA: TGTGCCAGCAGTTACTGGGACACTCCTGAAGCTTTCTTT

clone size: -
J gene: TRBJ1-6
V gene: TRBV11-3
D gene: TRBD1
CDR3 protein: CASSAGTGKIHF
CDR3 DNA: TGTGCCAGCAGCGCAGGGACAGGGAAGATTCACTTT

clone size: -
J gene: TRBJ2-1
V gene: TRBV19
D gene: TRBD2
CDR3 protein: CASSINRVLAGVPAGEQFF
CDR3 DNA: TGTGCCAGTAGTATAAATAGGGTACTAGCGGGAGTGCCCGCGGGTGAGCAGTTCTTC

clone size: -
J gene: TRBJ1-2
V gene: TRBV19
D gene: TRBD1
CDR3 protein: CATFGTDGYTF
CDR3 DNA: TGTGCCACCTTCGGGACAGATGGCTACACCTTC

clone size: -
J gene: TRBJ1-4
V gene: TRBV2
D gene: -
CDR3 protein: CASSGRGATNEKLFF
CDR3 DNA: TGTGCCAGCAGTGGGAGGGGGGCCACTAATGAAAAACTGTTTTTT

clone size: -
J gene: TRBJ2-1
V gene: TRBV18
D gene: TRBD2
CDR3 protein: CASSPRGGNNEQFF
CDR3 DNA: TGTGCCAGCTCACCTCGGGGGGGGAACAATGAGCAGTTCTTC

clone size: -
J gene: TRBJ2-6
V gene: TRBV18
D gene: TRBD1
CDR3 protein: CASSPRDRGRGANVLTF
CDR3 DNA: TGTGCCAGCTCACCACGAGACAGGGGGCGTGGGGCCAACGTCCTGACTTTC

clone size: -
J gene: TRBJ1-6
V gene: TRBV28
D gene: TRBD1
CDR3 protein: CASSSTGEDSPLHF
CDR3 DNA: TGTGCCAGCAGTTCGACAGGGGAGGATTCACCCCTCCACTTT

clone size: -
J gene: TRBJ1-3
V gene: TRBV2
D gene: -
CDR3 protein: CASSPGVPGNTIYF
CDR3 DNA: TGTGCCAGCAGTCCAGGGGTTCCTGGAAACACCATATATTTT

clone size: -
J gene: TRBJ1-1
V gene: TRBV5-1
D gene: TRBD1
CDR3 protein: CASSPTGARTEAFF
CDR3 DNA: TGCGCCAGCAGCCCCACAGGGGCGCGGACTGAAGCTTTCTTT

clone size: -
J gene: TRBJ2-4
V gene: TRBV3-1/TRBV3-2
D gene: -
CDR3 protein: CASSQDFFGKNIQYF
CDR3 DNA: TGTGCCAGCAGCCAAGACTTCTTTGGCAAAAACATTCAGTACTTC

clone size: -
J gene: TRBJ2-5
V gene: TRBV13
D gene: -
CDR3 protein: CASSSTGFQETQYF
CDR3 DNA: TGTGCCAGCAGCTCCACAGGATTTCAAGAGACCCAGTACTTC

clone size: -
J gene: TRBJ1-5
V gene: TRBV6-6
D gene: TRBD1
CDR3 protein: CASSPVDRGYQPQHF
CDR3 DNA: TGTGCCAGCAGTCCGGTAGACAGGGGGTACCAGCCCCAGCATTTT

clone size: -
J gene: TRBJ2-7
V gene: TRBV7-2
D gene: -
CDR3 protein: CASSLAYDYEQYF
CDR3 DNA: TGTGCCAGCAGCTTAGCCTACGATTACGAGCAGTACTTC

clone size: few
J gene: TRBJ2-7
V gene: TRBV18
D gene: TRBD1
CDR3 protein: CASSTLDREAYEQYF
CDR3 DNA: TGTGCCAGCTCAACTTTAGACAGGGAAGCCTACGAGCAGTACTTC

clone size: -
J gene: TRBJ1-5
V gene: TRBV27
D gene: -
CDR3 protein: CASSFNGQGRQPQHF
CDR3 DNA: TGTGCCAGCAGTTTCAACGGGCAGGGAAGACAGCCCCAGCATTTT

clone size: -
J gene: TRBJ1-3
V gene: TRBV3-1/TRBV3-2
D gene: -
CDR3 protein: CASSVRGGIGNTIYF
CDR3 DNA: TGTGCCAGCAGCGTAAGAGGGGGAATTGGAAACACCATATATTTT

clone size: once
J gene: TRBJ1-2
V gene: TRBV4-1
D gene: -
CDR3 protein: CASSQDRDSPVRDGYTF
CDR3 DNA: TGCGCCAGCAGCCAAGACAGGGACTCCCCTGTGAGGGATGGCTACACCTTC